Below, 10 T cell receptor beta chains from the same sample are listed, as sequenced in a study of cytomegalovirus exposure and HLA in healthy donors. Primers for the PCR totalled 60 Vbeta and 13 Jbeta. The method was immunoSEQ multiplex PCR; TCRdb's version includes in-frame clones alone and lacks a portion of them. The data contain more than 95,000 clones, approximately 76% of them singletons. The sample comprised PBMCs. The origin of the receptors is a woman under 30 in good health and CMV-seropositive.

Comments on this clone: Mismatch with germline at one junction end may stem from a read error. The rearrangement uses TRBV30 and TRBJ2-2; D possibly corresponds to TRBD1 (6 bases). The CDR3 sequence is 13 residues long. From germline, CDR1 is GTSNPN and CDR2 SVGIG (reference sequence). The CDR3 region has the DNA TGTGCCTGGAGCCTGTTGGGGGCCGGAGAGCTGTTTTTT. Residues: CAWSLLGAGELFF.

The CDR3 loop is CASTPPSGTGNTEAFF. The CDR3 DNA sequence: TGTGCCAGCACCCCCCCATCCGGGACAGGGAACACTGAAGCTTTCTTT. The V and J genes are TRBV28 and TRBJ1-1; 8 nucleotides agree with TRBD1. CDR1 is MDHEN, CDR2 SYDVKM, per germline. This CDR3 comprises 16 residues. Unmatched junction bases numbered 11, after V lost 7 bases and J lost 1 base.

The chain couples TRBV5-4 to TRBJ2-7; D is unclear. The germline V gene has CDR1 SGHNT and CDR2 YYREEE (reference sequence). There are 12 residues in the CDR3. V was pared by 2 bases and J by 6 bases, with 9 bases between. CDR3 sequence reads: CASSLDTCEQYF. The CDR3 DNA reads TGTGCCAGCAGCTTAGACACCTGCGAGCAGTACTTC. Filled out from reference TRBV5-4 and TRBJ2-7, the complete variable domain reads ETGVTQSPTHLIKTRGQQVTLRCSSQSGHNTVSWYQQALGQGPQFIFQYYREEENGRGNFPPRFSGLQFPNYSSELNVNALELDDSALYLCASSLDTCEQYFGPGTRLTVT.

In its sample, this clone was seen a few times. This chain connects TRBV4-1 to TRBJ1-1, with a tentative D call TRBD1 (5 bases). The V end was cut by 3 bases, the J end by 4 bases, with 12 bases between. The CDR3 is 14 amino acids. Germline CDR1 is MGHRA and CDR2 is YSYEKL. The CDR3 spells CASSHREEGTEAFF. The CDR3 DNA reads TGCGCCAGCAGCCACAGGGAGGAGGGCACTGAAGCTTTCTTT.

This rearrangement joins TRBV9 to TRBJ1-2; tentative D call: TRBD1 (6 bases). Trimming took 3 bases from V and 4 from J, leaving 7 bases between them. Germline V gene data show CDR1 as SGDLS and CDR2 as YYNGEE. CDR3 size: 12 residues. The CDR3 is CASSEDSYGYTF. The CDR3 DNA reads as TGTGCCAGCAGCGAGGACAGCTATGGCTACACCTTC. Drawing the rest from reference TRBV9 and TRBJ1-2, the complete variable domain is DSGVTQTPKHLITATGQRVTLRCSPRSGDLSVYWYQQSLDQGLQFLIQYYNGEERAKGNILERFSAQQFPDLHSELNLSSLELGDSALYFCASSEDSYGYTFGSGTRLTVV.

The chain employs TRBV4-2 and TRBJ1-2; 7 bases match TRBD1. Germline V CDR1 and CDR2: LGHNA, YNFKEQ. The CDR3 is 15 amino acids. Trimming cost V 1 base and J 5 bases; bases outside gene matches: 7. The CDR3 region is CASSQVLTGVYGYTF. CDR3 nucleotides: TGTGCCAGCAGCCAAGTGTTAACAGGGGTTTATGGCTACACCTTC.

The CDR3: CASSLGATVNTEAFF. The CDR3 region has the DNA TGTGCCAGCAGCTTAGGCGCGACAGTCAACACTGAAGCTTTCTTT. The chain links TRBV7-9 to TRBJ1-1, with D possibly matching TRBD1 (5 bases). This CDR3 has 15 residues. V was clipped by 1 base and J by 2 bases, with 11 bases between them. Germline V gene sequence: CDR1 SEHNR, CDR2 FQNEAQ (reference sequence).

J is TRBJ2-7 and V is TRBV27, with TRBD2 identical over 11 bases. The CDR3 has 13 amino acids. The germline gives CDR1 MNHEY, CDR2 SMNVEV (reference sequence). V shed 8 bases and J 3 bases; nucleotides not matched to a gene: 3. CDR3 region: CASGTSGGYEQYF. The CDR3 DNA reads TGTGCCAGCGGGACTAGCGGAGGCTACGAGCAGTACTTC.

This chain uses TRBV11-2 with TRBJ1-1; D gene ambiguous. The germline V gene has CDR1 SGHAT and CDR2 FQNNGV. This CDR3 is built from 13 residues. The V gene lost 4 bases and the J gene lost 3 bases, with 9 bases spanning the gap. The CDR3 region has the DNA TGTGCCAGCAGCTACGGGGTGGACACTGAAGCTTTCTTT. It specifies CASSYGVDTEAFF.

The chain carries TRBV6-1 and TRBJ2-5, with D hard to call. The CDR3 sequence is 13 residues long. Trimming removed 1 base at V and 2 bases at J, with 5 bases between. Germline V gene lookup returns CDR1 MNHNS and CDR2 SASEGT. The CDR3 DNA is TGTGCCAGCAGTGAAGTTCAACAAGAGACCCAGTACTTC. Protein sequence: CASSEVQQETQYF.